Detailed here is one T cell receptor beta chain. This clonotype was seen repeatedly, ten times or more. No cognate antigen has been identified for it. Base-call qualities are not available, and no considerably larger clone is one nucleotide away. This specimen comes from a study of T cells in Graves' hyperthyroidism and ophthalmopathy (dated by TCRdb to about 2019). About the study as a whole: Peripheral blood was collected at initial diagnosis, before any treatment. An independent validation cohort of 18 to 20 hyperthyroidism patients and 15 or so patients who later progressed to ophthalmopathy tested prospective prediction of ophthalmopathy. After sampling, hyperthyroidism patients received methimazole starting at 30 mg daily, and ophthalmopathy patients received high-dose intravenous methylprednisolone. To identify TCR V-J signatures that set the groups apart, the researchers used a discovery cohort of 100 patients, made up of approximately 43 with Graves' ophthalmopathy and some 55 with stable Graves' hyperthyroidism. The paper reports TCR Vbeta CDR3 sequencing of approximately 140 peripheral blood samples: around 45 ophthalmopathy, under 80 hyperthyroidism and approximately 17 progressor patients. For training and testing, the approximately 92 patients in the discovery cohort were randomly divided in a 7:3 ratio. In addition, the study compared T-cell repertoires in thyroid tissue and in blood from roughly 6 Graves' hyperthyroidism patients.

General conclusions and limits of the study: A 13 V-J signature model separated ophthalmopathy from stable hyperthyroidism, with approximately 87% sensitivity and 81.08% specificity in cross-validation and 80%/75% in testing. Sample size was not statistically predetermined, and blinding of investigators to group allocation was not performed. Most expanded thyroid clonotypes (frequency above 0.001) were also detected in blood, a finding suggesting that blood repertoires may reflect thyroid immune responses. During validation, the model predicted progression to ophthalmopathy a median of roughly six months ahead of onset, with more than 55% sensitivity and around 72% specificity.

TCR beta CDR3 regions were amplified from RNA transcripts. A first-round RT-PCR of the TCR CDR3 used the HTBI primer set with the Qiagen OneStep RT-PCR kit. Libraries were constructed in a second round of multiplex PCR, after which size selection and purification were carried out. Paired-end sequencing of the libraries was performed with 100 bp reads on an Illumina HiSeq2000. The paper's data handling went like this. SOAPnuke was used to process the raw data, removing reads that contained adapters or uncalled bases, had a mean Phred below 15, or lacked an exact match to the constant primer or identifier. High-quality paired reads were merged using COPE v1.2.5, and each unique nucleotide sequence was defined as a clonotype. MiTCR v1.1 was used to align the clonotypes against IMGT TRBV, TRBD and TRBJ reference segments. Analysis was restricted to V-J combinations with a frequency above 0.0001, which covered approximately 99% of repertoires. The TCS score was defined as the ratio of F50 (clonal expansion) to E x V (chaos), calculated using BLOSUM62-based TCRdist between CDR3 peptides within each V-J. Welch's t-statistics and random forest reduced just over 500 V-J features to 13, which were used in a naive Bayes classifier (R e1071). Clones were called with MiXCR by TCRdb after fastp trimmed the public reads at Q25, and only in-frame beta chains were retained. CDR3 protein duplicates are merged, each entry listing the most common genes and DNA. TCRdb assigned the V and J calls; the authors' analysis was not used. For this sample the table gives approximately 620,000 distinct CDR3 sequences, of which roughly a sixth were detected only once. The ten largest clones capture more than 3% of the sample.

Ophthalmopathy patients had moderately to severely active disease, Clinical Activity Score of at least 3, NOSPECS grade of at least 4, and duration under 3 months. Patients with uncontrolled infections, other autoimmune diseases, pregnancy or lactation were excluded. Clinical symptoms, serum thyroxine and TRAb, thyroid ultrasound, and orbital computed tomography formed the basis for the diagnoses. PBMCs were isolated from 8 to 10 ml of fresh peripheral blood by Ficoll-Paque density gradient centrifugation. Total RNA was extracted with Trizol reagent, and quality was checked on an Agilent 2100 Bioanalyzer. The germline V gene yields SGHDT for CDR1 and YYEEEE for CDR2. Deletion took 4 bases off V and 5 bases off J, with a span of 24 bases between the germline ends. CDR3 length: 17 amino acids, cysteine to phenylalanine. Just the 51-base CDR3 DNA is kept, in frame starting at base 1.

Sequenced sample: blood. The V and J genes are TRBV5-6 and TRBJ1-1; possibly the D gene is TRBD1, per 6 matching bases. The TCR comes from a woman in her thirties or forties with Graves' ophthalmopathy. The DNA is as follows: TGTGCCAGCAGCACTTACAGCCTGATACAGCAGGGGACTGAAGCTTTCTTT. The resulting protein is CASSTYSLIQQGTEAFF. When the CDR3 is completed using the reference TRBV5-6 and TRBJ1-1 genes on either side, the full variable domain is DAGVTQSPTHLIKTRGQQVTLRCSPKSGHDTVSWYQQALGQGPQFIFQYYEEEERQRGNFPDRFSGHQFPNYSSELNVNALLLGDSALYLCASSTYSLIQQGTEAFFGQGTRLTVV.